This TCR beta chain was recovered during a study of Tregs in tolerant kidney transplant recipients. Sequencing was performed with immunoSEQ multiplex PCR; in TCRdb, only in-frame clones are kept and a portion is missing. The profile shows more than 95,000 clones, about 90% of them singletons. This CDR3 comprises 15 residues. Trimming pared 4 bases from V and 4 bases from J, leaving 14 bases between. Per germline, CDR1 WSHSY and CDR2 SAAADI. The chain has TRBV10-2 and TRBJ1-5; D perhaps matches TRBD1 (5 bases). Sequenced: CD4+ T cells from blood. The sequence derives from a human donor in good health. The CDR3 nucleotides are TGCGCCAGCAGTGCCGGGGCGGCGGCTAATCAGCCCCAGCATTTT. Translation: CASSAGAAANQPQHF.